These T cell receptor beta chains were read from a single sample in a study of cytomegalovirus exposure and HLA in healthy donors. Repertoires were generated with immunoSEQ multiplex PCR, while TCRdb's copy carries only in-frame clones and drops some. The table has 65,000 to 85,000 clones, about four fifths seen once; the top ten hold roughly 12%. The source material was PBMCs. The receptor source for this set is a male donor in good health and CMV-seropositive. Each CDR3 is given with its conserved first and last residue. D genes are given only for firm matches. Not every row has a clone size; where given, it reads once, few, many or a size class.

D | J | V | size | CDR3 | DNA
- | TRBJ1-2 | TRBV30 | few | CAWSGNGERGYTF | TGTGCCTGGAGTGGGAACGGGGAACGTGGCTACACCTTC
- | TRBJ2-7 | TRBV30 | - | CAWTKQGYEQYF | TGTGCCTGGACAAAACAGGGCTACGAGCAGTACTTC
- | TRBJ2-1 | TRBV11-2 | - | CASSAKLNNEQFF | TGTGCCAGCAGCGCCAAGCTAAACAATGAGCAGTTCTTC
- | TRBJ1-1 | TRBV9 | - | CASSVAVQTEAFF | TGTGCCAGCAGCGTAGCAGTCCAGACTGAAGCTTTCTTT
TRBD1 | TRBJ1-2 | TRBV29-1 | few | CSVMGQGGNGYTF | TGCAGCGTCATGGGACAGGGTGGGAATGGCTACACCTTC
- | TRBJ2-2 | TRBV7-2 | - | CASSLGPDTGELFF | TGTGCCAGCAGCTTAGGTCCCGACACCGGGGAGCTGTTTTTT
TRBD2 | TRBJ2-7 | TRBV11-2 | - | CASSLPGTSGSYEQYF | TGTGCCAGCAGCTTACCCGGGACTAGCGGGTCCTACGAGCAGTACTTC
- | TRBJ1-4 | TRBV14 | few | CASSQGRSSEKLFF | TGTGCCAGCAGCCAAGGACGGAGTTCCGAAAAACTGTTTTTT
TRBD2 | TRBJ2-1 | TRBV27 | - | CASSLAGVANEQFF | TGTGCCAGCAGTTTAGCGGGAGTGGCAAATGAGCAGTTCTTC
- | TRBJ2-2 | TRBV6-5 | - | CASSSDFSVPGELFF | TGTGCCAGCAGTTCGGACTTCTCGGTCCCCGGGGAGCTGTTTTTT
- | TRBJ2-5 | TRBV27 | - | CASSFSLAAETQYF | TGTGCCAGCAGTTTTTCACTAGCCGCGGAGACCCAGTACTTC
TRBD2 | TRBJ2-3 | TRBV9 | once | CASSSHRTSGGIDTQYF | TGTGCCAGCAGCTCACACAGGACTAGCGGGGGGATTGATACGCAGTATTTT
TRBD1 | TRBJ1-3 | TRBV30 | - | CAWSVPDRGTGNTIYF | TGTGCCTGGAGTGTACCCGACAGGGGCACTGGAAACACCATATATTTT
TRBD2 | TRBJ2-3 | TRBV7-9 | - | CSSSPRGGEHTDTQYF | TGTTCCAGCAGCCCCCGCGGGGGGGAACACACAGATACGCAGTATTTT
TRBD1 | TRBJ1-1 | TRBV12-5 | - | CASGRTGEGTEAFF | TGTGCTAGTGGAAGGACAGGGGAGGGAACTGAAGCTTTCTTT
- | TRBJ2-7 | TRBV6-5 | - | CASSYLGRTYEQYF | TGTGCCAGCAGTTATTTGGGCCGGACCTACGAGCAGTACTTC
TRBD2 | TRBJ2-1 | TRBV5-1 | - | CASSPSTSGSSYNEQFF | TGCGCCAGCAGCCCCTCTACTAGCGGGAGCTCCTACAATGAGCAGTTCTTC
TRBD1 | TRBJ2-5 | TRBV28 | - | CASSSTGVFQETQYF | TGTGCCAGCAGTTCGACAGGGGTCTTCCAAGAGACCCAGTACTTC
TRBD1 | TRBJ2-7 | TRBV11-2 | few | CASSHDRGVYEQYF | TGTGCCAGCAGCCACGACAGGGGAGTCTACGAGCAGTACTTC
- | TRBJ1-3 | TRBV19 | - | CATRWTDGNTIYF | TGTGCCACCAGATGGACAGATGGAAACACCATATATTTT
TRBD1 | TRBJ1-2 | TRBV6-5 | - | CASRKTGGGGYTF | TGTGCCAGCAGAAAAACAGGGGGCGGTGGCTACACCTTC
TRBD1 | TRBJ2-3 | TRBV4-1 | few | CASSQQGAVKSTDTQYF | TGCGCCAGCAGCCAGCAGGGGGCGGTGAAAAGCACAGATACGCAGTATTTT
TRBD1 | TRBJ2-2 | TRBV7-3 | - | CASEPAGTGNTGELFF | TGTGCCAGCGAACCCGCCGGGACAGGGAACACCGGGGAGCTGTTTTTT
TRBD1 | TRBJ2-3 | TRBV2 | few | CASSEGTGVDTQYF | TGTGCCAGCAGTGAAGGGACAGGAGTAGATACGCAGTATTTT
TRBD1 | TRBJ1-2 | TRBV7-8 | - | CASSLYRGNYGYTF | TGTGCCAGCAGCTTATACAGGGGCAACTATGGCTACACCTTC
- | TRBJ2-5 | TRBV28 | few | CASRAGGTQETQYF | TGTGCCAGCAGAGCCGGGGGGACACAAGAGACCCAGTACTTC
- | TRBJ2-7 | TRBV6-5 | - | CASSYPEPSYEQYF | TGTGCCAGCAGTTACCCGGAGCCCAGCTACGAGCAGTACTTC
TRBD1 | TRBJ2-5 | TRBV6-1 | - | CASISGQGKTQYF | TGTGCCAGCATTTCAGGACAGGGGAAGACCCAGTACTTC
- | TRBJ2-2 | TRBV4-3 | - | CASSPLEPTNTGELFF | TGCGCCAGCAGCCCCCTCGAGCCAACGAACACCGGGGAGCTGTTTTTT
TRBD1 | TRBJ2-4 | TRBV28 | - | CASSFWTGSSKNIQYF | TGTGCCAGCAGTTTCTGGACAGGGTCATCCAAAAACATTCAGTACTTC
TRBD2 | TRBJ2-5 | TRBV4-3 | - | CASSRLTSAQETQYF | TGCGCCAGCAGCCGACTGACTAGCGCTCAAGAGACCCAGTACTTC
TRBD2 | TRBJ2-3 | TRBV5-4 | - | CASSSPGGLGIDTQYF | TGTGCCAGCAGCTCCCCCGGGGGACTAGGGATAGATACGCAGTATTTT
TRBD2 | TRBJ2-1 | TRBV28 | - | CASSFEGLAAYNEQFF | TGTGCCAGCAGTTTTGAGGGCCTAGCGGCCTACAATGAGCAGTTCTTC
- | TRBJ2-7 | TRBV29-1 | - | CSAGKGPGSYEQYF | TGCAGCGCCGGAAAAGGTCCAGGGTCCTACGAGCAGTACTTC
TRBD2 | TRBJ2-1 | TRBV7-3 | - | CASSQLAGGNNEQFF | TGTGCCAGCAGCCAACTAGCGGGAGGTAACAATGAGCAGTTCTTC
- | TRBJ2-5 | TRBV21-1 | - | CASSKGSVQETQYF | TGTGCCAGCAGCAAAGGGTCGGTCCAAGAGACCCAGTACTTC
TRBD1 | TRBJ1-2 | TRBV18 | - | CASSPLDRDYGYTF | TGTGCCAGCTCACCCCTTGACAGGGACTATGGCTACACCTTC